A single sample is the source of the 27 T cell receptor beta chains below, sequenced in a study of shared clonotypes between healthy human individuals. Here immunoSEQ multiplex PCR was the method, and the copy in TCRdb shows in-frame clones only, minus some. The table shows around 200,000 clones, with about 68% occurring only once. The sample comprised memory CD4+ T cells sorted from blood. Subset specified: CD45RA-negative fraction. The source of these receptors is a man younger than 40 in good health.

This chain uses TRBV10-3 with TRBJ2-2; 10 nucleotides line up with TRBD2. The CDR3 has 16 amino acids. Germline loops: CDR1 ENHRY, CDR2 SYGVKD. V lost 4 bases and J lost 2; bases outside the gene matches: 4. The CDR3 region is CAISGSSGSNTGELFF. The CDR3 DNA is TGTGCCATCAGTGGGTCTAGCGGGAGTAACACCGGGGAGCTGTTTTTT.

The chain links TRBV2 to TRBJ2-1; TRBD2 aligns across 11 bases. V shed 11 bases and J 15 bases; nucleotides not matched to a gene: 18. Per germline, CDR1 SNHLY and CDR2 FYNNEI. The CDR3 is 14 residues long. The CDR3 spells CAFRQLAGDVGLFF. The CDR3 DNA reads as TGTGCCTTTCGACAACTAGCGGGAGATGTCGGTCTGTTCTTC.

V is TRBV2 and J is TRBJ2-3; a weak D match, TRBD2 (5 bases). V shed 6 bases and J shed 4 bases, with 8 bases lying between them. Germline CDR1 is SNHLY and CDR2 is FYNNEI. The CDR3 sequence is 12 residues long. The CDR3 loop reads CASREVSDTQYF. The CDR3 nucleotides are TGTGCCAGCAGGGAGGTTTCAGATACGCAGTATTTT.

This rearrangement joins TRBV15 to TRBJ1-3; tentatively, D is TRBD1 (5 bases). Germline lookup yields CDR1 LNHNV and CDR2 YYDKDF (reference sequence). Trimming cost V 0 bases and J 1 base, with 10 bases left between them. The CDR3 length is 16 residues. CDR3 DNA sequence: TGTGCCACCAGCAGAGAGGGGGGAGGATCTGGAAACACCATATATTTT. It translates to CATSREGGGSGNTIYF.

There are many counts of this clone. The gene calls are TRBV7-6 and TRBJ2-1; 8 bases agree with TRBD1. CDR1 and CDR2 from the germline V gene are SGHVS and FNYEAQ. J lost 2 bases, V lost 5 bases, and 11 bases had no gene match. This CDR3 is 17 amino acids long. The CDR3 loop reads CASSTTQTGAPYNEQFF. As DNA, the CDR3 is TGTGCCAGCAGCACCACCCAGACAGGGGCTCCCTACAATGAGCAGTTCTTC.

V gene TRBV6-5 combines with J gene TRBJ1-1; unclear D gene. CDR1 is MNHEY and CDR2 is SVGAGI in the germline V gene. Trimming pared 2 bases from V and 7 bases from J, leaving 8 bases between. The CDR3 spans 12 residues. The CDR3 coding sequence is TGTGCCAGCAGTTACCTGATATTTGAAGCTTTCTTT. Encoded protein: CASSYLIFEAFF.

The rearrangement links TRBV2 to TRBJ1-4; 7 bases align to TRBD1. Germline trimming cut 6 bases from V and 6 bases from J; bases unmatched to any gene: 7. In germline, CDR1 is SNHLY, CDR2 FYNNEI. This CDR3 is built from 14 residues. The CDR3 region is CASRNGTAYEKLFF. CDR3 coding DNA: TGTGCCAGCAGAAACGGGACAGCTTATGAAAAACTGTTTTTT.

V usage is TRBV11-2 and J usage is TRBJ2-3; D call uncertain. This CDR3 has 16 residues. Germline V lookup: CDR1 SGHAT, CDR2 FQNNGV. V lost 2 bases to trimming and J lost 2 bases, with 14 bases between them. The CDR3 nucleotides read TGTGCCAGCAGCTTAAGGGTCTCCCTGATCACAGATACGCAGTATTTT. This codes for CASSLRVSLITDTQYF.

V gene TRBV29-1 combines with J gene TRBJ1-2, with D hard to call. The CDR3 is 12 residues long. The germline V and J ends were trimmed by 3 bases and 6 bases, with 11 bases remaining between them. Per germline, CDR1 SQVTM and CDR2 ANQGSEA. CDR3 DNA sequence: TGCAGCGTTGACGGGCAGCCGGATGGCTACACCTTC. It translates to CSVDGQPDGYTF.

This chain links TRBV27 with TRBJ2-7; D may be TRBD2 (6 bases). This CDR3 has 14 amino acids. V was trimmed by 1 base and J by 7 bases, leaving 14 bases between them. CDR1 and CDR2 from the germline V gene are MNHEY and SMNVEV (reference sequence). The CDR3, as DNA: TGTGCCAGCAGTTTATGGGGGGAGTCGTCAGAGCAGTACTTC. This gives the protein CASSLWGESSEQYF.

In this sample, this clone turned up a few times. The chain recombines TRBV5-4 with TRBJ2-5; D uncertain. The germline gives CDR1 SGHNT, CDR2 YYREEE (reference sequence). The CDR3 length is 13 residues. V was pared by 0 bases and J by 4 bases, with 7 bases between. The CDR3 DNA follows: TGTGCCAGCAGCTTGGTGGGTCCAGAGACCCAGTACTTC. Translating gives CASSLVGPETQYF.

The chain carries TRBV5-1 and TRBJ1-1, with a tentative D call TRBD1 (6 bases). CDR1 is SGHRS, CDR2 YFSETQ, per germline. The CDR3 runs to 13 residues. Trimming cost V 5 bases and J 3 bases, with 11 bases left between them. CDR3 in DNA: TGCGCCAGCAGTCAGGGGATGGACACTGAAGCTTTCTTT. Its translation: CASSQGMDTEAFF.

Written as DNA, the CDR3 is TGTGCCAGCACCCCCACCGGGACTCGGGGAGAGACCCAGTACTTC. Amino acid sequence: CASTPTGTRGETQYF. This chain joins TRBV7-2 and TRBJ2-5; D possibly corresponds to TRBD2 (6 bases). Germline V lookup: CDR1 SGHTA, CDR2 FQGNSA. Trimming cost V 7 bases and J 4 bases, with 19 bases left between them. The CDR3 extends over 15 amino acids.

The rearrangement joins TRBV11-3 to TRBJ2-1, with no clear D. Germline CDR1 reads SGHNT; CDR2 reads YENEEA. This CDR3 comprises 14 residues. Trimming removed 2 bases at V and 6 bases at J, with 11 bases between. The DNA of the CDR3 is TGTGCCAGCAGCTTACAGTTTTCCAGCAATGAGCAGTTCTTC. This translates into CASSLQFSSNEQFF.

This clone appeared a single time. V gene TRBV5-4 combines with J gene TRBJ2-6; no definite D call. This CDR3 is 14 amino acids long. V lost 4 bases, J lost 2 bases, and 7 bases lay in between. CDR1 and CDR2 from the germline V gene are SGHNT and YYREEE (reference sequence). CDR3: CASSPTAGANVLTF. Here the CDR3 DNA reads TGTGCCAGCAGCCCAACAGCTGGGGCCAACGTCCTGACTTTC.

This chain's CDR3 is CASSSRVAGELFF. Written as DNA, the CDR3 is TGTGCCAGCAGCTCTAGGGTCGCCGGGGAGCTGTTTTTT. This sequence joins TRBV7-3 and TRBJ2-2; D remains ambiguous. This CDR3 is 13 amino acids long. The V end was cut by 4 bases, the J end by 6 bases, with 9 bases between. Germline-derived CDR1 and CDR2 are SGHTA and FQGTGA.

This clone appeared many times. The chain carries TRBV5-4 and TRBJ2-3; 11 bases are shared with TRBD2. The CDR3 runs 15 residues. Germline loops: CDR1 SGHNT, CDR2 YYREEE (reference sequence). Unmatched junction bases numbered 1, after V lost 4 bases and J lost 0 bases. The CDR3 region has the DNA TGTGCCAGCAGCGTAGCGGGAGGGAGCACAGATACGCAGTATTTT. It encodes CASSVAGGSTDTQYF.

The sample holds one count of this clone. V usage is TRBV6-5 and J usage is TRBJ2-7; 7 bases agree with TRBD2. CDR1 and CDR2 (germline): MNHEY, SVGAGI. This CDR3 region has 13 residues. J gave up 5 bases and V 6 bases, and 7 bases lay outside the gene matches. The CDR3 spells CASSGTNIHEQYF. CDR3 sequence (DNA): TGTGCCAGCAGCGGGACTAACATCCACGAGCAGTACTTC.

The CDR3 nucleotides read TGTGCCAGCAGCTTAGGGGACAGGGGTAATGAAGCTTTCTTT. This translates into CASSLGDRGNEAFF. This chain links TRBV13 with TRBJ1-1, with 9 bases that match TRBD1. V was clipped by 0 bases and J by 7 bases; unmatched bases: 3. The CDR3 covers 14 residues. The germline V gene encodes CDR1 PRHDT and CDR2 FYEKMQ (reference sequence).

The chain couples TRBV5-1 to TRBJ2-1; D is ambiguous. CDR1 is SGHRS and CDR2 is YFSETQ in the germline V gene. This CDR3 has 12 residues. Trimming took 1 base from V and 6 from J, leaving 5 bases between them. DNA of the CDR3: TGCGCCAGCAGCTTGTCTCCCAATGAGCAGTTCTTC. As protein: CASSLSPNEQFF. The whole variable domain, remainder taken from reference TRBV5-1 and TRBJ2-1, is KAGVTQTPRYLIKTRGQQVTLSCSPISGHRSVSWYQQTPGQGLQFLFEYFSETQRNKGNFPGRFSGRQFSNSRSEMNVSTLELGDSALYLCASSLSPNEQFFGPGTRLTVL.

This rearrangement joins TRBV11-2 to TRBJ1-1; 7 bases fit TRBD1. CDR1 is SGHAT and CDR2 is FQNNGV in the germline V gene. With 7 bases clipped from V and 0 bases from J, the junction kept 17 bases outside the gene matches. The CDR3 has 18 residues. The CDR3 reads CASTTSANRGQVNTEAFF. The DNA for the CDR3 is TGTGCCAGCACCACCTCCGCCAACAGGGGCCAGGTGAACACTGAAGCTTTCTTT.

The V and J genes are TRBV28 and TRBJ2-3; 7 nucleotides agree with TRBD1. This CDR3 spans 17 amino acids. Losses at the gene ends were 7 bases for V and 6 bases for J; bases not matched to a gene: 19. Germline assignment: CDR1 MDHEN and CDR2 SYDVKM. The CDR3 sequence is CASNPGQINYKGDTQYF. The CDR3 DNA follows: TGTGCCAGCAATCCGGGACAGATCAATTATAAAGGGGATACGCAGTATTTT.

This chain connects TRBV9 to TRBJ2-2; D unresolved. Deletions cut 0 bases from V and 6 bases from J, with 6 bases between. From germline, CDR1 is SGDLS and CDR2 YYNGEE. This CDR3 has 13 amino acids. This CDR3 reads CASSVEFAGELFF. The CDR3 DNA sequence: TGTGCCAGCAGCGTAGAGTTCGCCGGGGAGCTGTTTTTT.

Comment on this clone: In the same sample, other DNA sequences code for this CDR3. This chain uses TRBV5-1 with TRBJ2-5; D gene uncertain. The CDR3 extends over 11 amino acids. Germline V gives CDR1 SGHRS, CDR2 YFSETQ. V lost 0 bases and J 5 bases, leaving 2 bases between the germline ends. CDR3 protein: CASSLVETQYF. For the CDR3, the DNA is TGCGCCAGCAGCTTGGTTGAGACCCAGTACTTC.

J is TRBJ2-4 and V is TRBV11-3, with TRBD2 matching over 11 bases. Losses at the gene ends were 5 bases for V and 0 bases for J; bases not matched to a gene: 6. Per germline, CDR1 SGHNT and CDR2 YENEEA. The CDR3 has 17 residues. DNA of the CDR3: TGTGCCAGCAGCCCAGGACTAGCGGGTTTAGCCAAAAACATTCAGTACTTC. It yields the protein CASSPGLAGLAKNIQYF.

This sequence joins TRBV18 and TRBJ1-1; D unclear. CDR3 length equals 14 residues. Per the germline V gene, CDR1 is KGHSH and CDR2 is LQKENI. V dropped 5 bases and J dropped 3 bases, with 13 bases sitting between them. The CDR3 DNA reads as TGTGCCAGCTCAAACACTGGAAGGGACACTGAAGCTTTCTTT. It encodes CASSNTGRDTEAFF. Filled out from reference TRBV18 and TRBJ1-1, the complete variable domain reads NAGVMQNPRHLVRRRGQEARLRCSPMKGHSHVYWYRQLPEEGLKFMVYLQKENIIDESGMPKERFSAEFPKEGPSILRIQQVVRGDSAAYFCASSNTGRDTEAFFGQGTRLTVV.

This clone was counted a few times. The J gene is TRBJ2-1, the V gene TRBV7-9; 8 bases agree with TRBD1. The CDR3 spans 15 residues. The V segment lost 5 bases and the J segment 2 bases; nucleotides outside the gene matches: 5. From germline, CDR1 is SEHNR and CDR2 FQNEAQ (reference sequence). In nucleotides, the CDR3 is TGTGCCAGCAGCGAACCGGGACAGGCCTACAATGAGCAGTTCTTC. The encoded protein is CASSEPGQAYNEQFF. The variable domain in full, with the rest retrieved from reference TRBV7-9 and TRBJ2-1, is DTGVSQNPRHKITKRGQNVTFRCDPISEHNRLYWYRQTLGQGPEFLTYFQNEAQLEKSRLLSDRFSAERPKGSFSTLEIQRTEQGDSAMYLCASSEPGQAYNEQFFGPGTRLTVL.